Below are 18 T cell receptor beta chains sequenced from a single sample in a study of human T cells and chemical hapten exposure (dated by TCRdb to about 2021). The time point label for this specimen denotes: pre-sensitization, week 0. The treatment or condition label, read with the paper, signifies: therapeutic diphenylcyclopropenone sensitization with weekly scalp DPC. Receptor libraries were prepared by RACE. Sequencing instrument: NextSeq 500. The raw public data were reprocessed by TCRdb itself: fastp quality trimming at Q25, MiXCR clonotype calling, in-frame beta chains only. For every CDR3 protein sequence, its rows merge into one entry that carries the most common genes and DNA. Counted in this sample were some 400,000 distinct CDR3 sequences; 5% to 6.5% of them appeared once. Approximately 2.8% of the sample belongs to the ten largest clones. This specimen consisted of whole blood, obtained in connection with sensitization to the hapten diphenylcyclopropenone (DPC). The receptors here all came from a woman between 45 and 65 years old with alopecia areata. Some clones in this sample may be carry-over from other donors' samples.

There are a few counts of this clonotype. The chain is built from TRBV2 and TRBJ1-1, with 11 bases aligning to TRBD1. This CDR3 comprises 14 residues. Germline-derived CDR1 and CDR2 are SNHLY and FYNNEI. Unmatched junction bases numbered 2, after V lost 2 bases and J lost 6 bases. The DNA for the CDR3 is TGTGCCAGCAGTGAAATGGGACAGGGGGCTGAAGCTTTCTTT. Amino acid sequence: CASSEMGQGAEAFF.

The rearrangement joins TRBV18 to TRBJ2-5; a weak D match, TRBD2 (5 bases). The CDR3 is 14 amino acids. The V end was cut by 3 bases, the J end by 5 bases, with 13 bases between. Per germline, CDR1 KGHSH and CDR2 LQKENI. Here the CDR3 reads CASSPLAEMETQYF. For the CDR3, the DNA is TGTGCCAGCTCACCCCTAGCAGAAATGGAGACCCAGTACTTC.

The chain has TRBV9 and TRBJ1-6, with no clear D. The CDR3 sequence is 14 residues long. In germline, CDR1 is SGDLS, CDR2 YYNGEE. V was clipped by 2 bases and J by 9 bases, with 12 bases between them. The CDR3 sequence: CASSVSDILSPLHF. The CDR3 DNA reads TGTGCCAGCAGCGTCTCCGATATTCTTTCACCCCTCCACTTT. Together with reference TRBV9 and TRBJ1-6, the CDR3 gives the full variable domain: DSGVTQTPKHLITATGQRVTLRCSPRSGDLSVYWYQQSLDQGLQFLIQYYNGEERAKGNILERFSAQQFPDLHSELNLSSLELGDSALYFCASSVSDILSPLHFGNGTRLTVT.

The chain recombines TRBV28 with TRBJ2-5; D remains unclear. Trimming removed 5 bases from V and 12 bases from J, with 16 bases in between. Germline values: CDR1 MDHEN, CDR2 SYDVKM. CDR3 length: 12 amino acids. In DNA form, the CDR3 reads TGTGCCAGCAGTCCCGGACCCGGAATAAAGTACTTC. It translates to CASSPGPGIKYF.

This clonotype was found many times. This chain joins TRBV4-1 and TRBJ2-3, with D uncertain. The germline V gene encodes CDR1 MGHRA and CDR2 YSYEKL. V was shortened by 0 bases and J by 2 bases, with 12 bases between the two germline ends. The CDR3 is 16 amino acids. The CDR3 protein is CASSQDGVGFTDTQYF. The CDR3 bases are TGCGCCAGCAGCCAAGATGGGGTGGGTTTCACAGATACGCAGTATTTT.

At least ten counts were recorded for this clonotype. The genes are TRBV6-2 or TRBV6-3 and TRBJ2-1, with D tentatively TRBD1 or TRBD2 (5 bases each). Germline V gene sequence: CDR1 MNHEY, CDR2 SVGEGT. Trimming took off 4 bases at V and 4 bases at J, with 8 bases between the two ends. This CDR3 has 13 amino acids. Here the CDR3 reads CASSWDGYNEQFF. As DNA, the CDR3 is TGTGCCAGCAGTTGGGACGGGTACAATGAGCAGTTCTTC.

This clonotype has a count of ten or more. The chain has TRBV7-2 and TRBJ1-4; the match to TRBD1 covers 8 bases. This CDR3 is built from 15 residues. Germline values: CDR1 SGHTA, CDR2 FQGNSA. V was clipped by 0 bases and J by 7 bases; unmatched bases: 4. CDR3 DNA sequence: TGTGCCAGCAGCTTAGCATCAGGGGGCGGTGAAAAACTGTTTTTT. Its protein is CASSLASGGGEKLFF.

Ten or more counts support this clonotype. This chain connects TRBV6-1 to TRBJ2-7; TRBD2 aligns across 9 bases. The germline gives CDR1 MNHNS, CDR2 SASEGT. The CDR3 is 15 residues long. V gave up 1 base and J gave up 4 bases; unmatched junction bases: 5. Here the CDR3 reads CASSEDSGSTYEQYF. CDR3 DNA sequence: TGTGCCAGCAGTGAAGATAGCGGGAGCACATACGAGCAGTACTTC.

This clonotype occurred a few times. This sequence joins TRBV20-1 and TRBJ1-4; no definite D call. The CDR3 is 13 residues long. The germline V and J ends were trimmed by 7 bases and 1 base, with 10 bases remaining between them. Germline V gene sequence: CDR1 DFQATT, CDR2 SNEGSKA (reference sequence). CDR3 sequence: CSGLRRTNEKLFF. In DNA form, the CDR3 reads TGCAGTGGGCTCCGGCGAACTAATGAAAAACTGTTTTTT.

There are many counts of this clonotype. The rearrangement links TRBV12-3 or TRBV12-4 to TRBJ2-1; TRBD2 agrees at 12 bases. Trimming removed 6 bases from V and 7 bases from J; junction bases left unmatched: 7. The CDR3 consists of 15 residues. CDR3: CASSPTSGGKNEQFF. As DNA, the CDR3 is TGTGCCAGCAGCCCGACTAGCGGGGGAAAGAATGAGCAGTTCTTC.

V and J are TRBV4-1 and TRBJ1-2; TRBD1 matches at 8 bases. V lost 3 bases and J lost 3; bases outside the gene matches: 6. This CDR3 has 15 residues. Germline V lookup: CDR1 MGHRA, CDR2 YSYEKL. The CDR3 spells CASSQATGADYGYTF. The CDR3 DNA sequence: TGCGCCAGCAGCCAGGCGACAGGGGCGGACTATGGCTACACCTTC.

The chain recombines TRBV29-1 with TRBJ1-4; TRBD1 is a possible D gene (5 bases). Germline V gene lookup returns CDR1 SQVTM and CDR2 ANQGSEA. V lost 3 bases and J 5 bases, leaving 10 bases between the germline ends. The CDR3 is made up of 13 amino acids. The CDR3 DNA is TGCAGCGTTGACGGGGGGACGAATGAAAAACTGTTTTTT. Its translation: CSVDGGTNEKLFF.

This clonotype was seen many times. The chain uses TRBV7-2 and TRBJ2-3; 14 nucleotides align to TRBD2. Trimming at V came to 1 base and at J to 5 bases, leaving 8 bases not matched to a gene. The CDR3 is 18 residues long. Per the germline V gene, CDR1 is SGHTA and CDR2 is FQGNSA. The CDR3 loop is CASSLVGTSGGGGDTQYF. CDR3 in DNA: TGTGCCAGCAGCTTAGTCGGGACTAGCGGGGGTGGTGGAGATACGCAGTATTTT. Complete variable domain (other parts from reference TRBV7-2 and TRBJ2-3): GAGVSQSPSNKVTEKGKDVELRCDPISGHTALYWYRQSLGQGLEFLIYFQGNSAPDKSGLPSDRFSAERTGGSVSTLTIQRTQQEDSAVYLCASSLVGTSGGGGDTQYFGPGTRLTVL.

This clonotype came up a few times. The rearrangement joins TRBV7-9 to TRBJ1-2, with TRBD1 matching 7 bases. The J segment lost 3 bases and the V segment lost 5 bases, leaving 15 bases of the junction unmatched. Per the germline V gene, CDR1 is SEHNR and CDR2 is FQNEAQ (reference sequence). The CDR3 loop spans 17 amino acids. The CDR3: CASSPSPTAGGDYGYTF. DNA for the CDR3: TGTGCCAGCAGCCCCTCCCCCACTGCAGGGGGTGACTATGGCTACACCTTC.

The table lists this clonotype with a few counts. The chain carries TRBV9 and TRBJ1-6; D uncertain. The CDR3 sequence is 15 residues long. The germline CDR1 and CDR2 sequences are SGDLS and YYNGEE. V lost 4 bases and J 0 bases, leaving 8 bases between the germline ends. The CDR3 sequence is CASSPSSSYNSPLHF. The CDR3 coding sequence is TGTGCCAGCAGCCCGTCTAGCTCCTATAATTCACCCCTCCACTTT.

This clonotype was counted ten times or more. This chain connects TRBV29-1 to TRBJ2-1, with 7 positions matching TRBD1. CDR1 is SQVTM, CDR2 ANQGSEA, per germline. This CDR3 comprises 12 residues. The V segment lost 4 bases and the J segment 8 bases; nucleotides outside the gene matches: 5. CDR3 nucleotide sequence: TGCAGCGTTGTCGGCCAGGGGGATGAGCAGTTCTTC. The encoded protein is CSVVGQGDEQFF.

This clonotype appeared many times. The chain combines TRBV12-5 with TRBJ2-3, with 7 nucleotides matching TRBD2. From germline, CDR1 is LGHNT and CDR2 FRNRAP. The V segment lost 6 bases and the J segment 2 bases; nucleotides outside the gene matches: 5. This CDR3 comprises 14 residues. CDR3 region: CASGRDYPTDTQYF. The CDR3 DNA is TGTGCTAGTGGGCGGGACTACCCCACAGATACGCAGTATTTT.

This clonotype came up many times. V is TRBV7-3 and J is TRBJ2-3; 9 bases are a match to TRBD2. The CDR3 extends over 16 amino acids. Looked up from germline, CDR1 is SGHTA and CDR2 is FQGTGA. J gave up 6 bases and V 5 bases, and 12 bases lay outside the gene matches. CDR3 nucleotide sequence: TGTGCCAGCAGCGCGTCTAGCGGGGCCGGTGGTGATACGCAGTATTTT. It encodes CASSASSGAGGDTQYF.